This T cell receptor (beta chain) was profiled in a study of T cell responses to AZD1222 COVID-19 vaccine. Per the germline V gene, CDR1 is MNHEY and CDR2 is SMNVEV (reference sequence). V was pared by 3 bases and J by 5 bases, with 11 bases between. This CDR3 contains 14 residues. Using immunoSEQ multiplex PCR, the repertoire was profiled, and TCRdb retains in-frame clones only, with some absent. The sample consists of about 150,000 clones, 90% to 95% of them appearing once. The J gene is TRBJ1-5, the V gene TRBV27; D is possibly TRBD1 (5 bases). The source material was peripheral blood, sampled 28 days after the second AZD1222 dose. The sequence was collected from an adult who received the AZD1222 COVID-19 vaccine. CDR3 nucleotide sequence: TGTGCCAGCAGTTTCAGGTGGGGGTATCAGCCCCAGCATTTT. It translates to CASSFRWGYQPQHF.